The sample holds many counts of the clone carrying this T cell receptor beta chain. Its antigen is currently unknown. The TCR beta library used iRepertoire HTBI primers with Arm-PCR amplification of CDR3. In TCRdb, the multiplex PCR reads were re-called with MiXCR into one record per CDR3 protein. The sample holds fewer than 650,000 distinct CDR3 sequences, about 16% seen once. These data come from a study of regulatory T cells in long-lasting Graves disease. Findings and limits, study-wide: Persistent Graves' patients showed less TCR diversity than newly diagnosed patients showed. The researchers studied only peripheral blood, not thyroid tissue.

Documented time point: newly diagnosed GD, antithyroid drugs for less than 3 months. TCR sequences were obtained from RNA taken from PBMCs. The patients were drawn from one endocrinology department in Xi'an, China. The CDR3 runs to 13 residues. Trimming took off 4 bases at V and 5 bases at J, with 14 bases between the two ends. Germline CDR1 reads DFQATT; CDR2 reads SNEGSKA (reference sequence). The sample also formed part of further work on T cells in Graves' hyperthyroidism and ophthalmopathy. That report adds: For ophthalmopathy, model prediction preceded onset by a median 6.5 months.

The sample was peripheral blood mononuclear cells (PBMCs), taken at new diagnosis, from a patient treated with antithyroid drugs. The TCR comes from a man between 18 and 29 years old with Graves disease. The chain recombines TRBV20-1 with TRBJ2-5; D ambiguous. CDR3 residues: CSATNTDLETQYF. The CDR3 bases are TGCAGTGCTACTAATACCGATTTGGAGACCCAGTACTTC.